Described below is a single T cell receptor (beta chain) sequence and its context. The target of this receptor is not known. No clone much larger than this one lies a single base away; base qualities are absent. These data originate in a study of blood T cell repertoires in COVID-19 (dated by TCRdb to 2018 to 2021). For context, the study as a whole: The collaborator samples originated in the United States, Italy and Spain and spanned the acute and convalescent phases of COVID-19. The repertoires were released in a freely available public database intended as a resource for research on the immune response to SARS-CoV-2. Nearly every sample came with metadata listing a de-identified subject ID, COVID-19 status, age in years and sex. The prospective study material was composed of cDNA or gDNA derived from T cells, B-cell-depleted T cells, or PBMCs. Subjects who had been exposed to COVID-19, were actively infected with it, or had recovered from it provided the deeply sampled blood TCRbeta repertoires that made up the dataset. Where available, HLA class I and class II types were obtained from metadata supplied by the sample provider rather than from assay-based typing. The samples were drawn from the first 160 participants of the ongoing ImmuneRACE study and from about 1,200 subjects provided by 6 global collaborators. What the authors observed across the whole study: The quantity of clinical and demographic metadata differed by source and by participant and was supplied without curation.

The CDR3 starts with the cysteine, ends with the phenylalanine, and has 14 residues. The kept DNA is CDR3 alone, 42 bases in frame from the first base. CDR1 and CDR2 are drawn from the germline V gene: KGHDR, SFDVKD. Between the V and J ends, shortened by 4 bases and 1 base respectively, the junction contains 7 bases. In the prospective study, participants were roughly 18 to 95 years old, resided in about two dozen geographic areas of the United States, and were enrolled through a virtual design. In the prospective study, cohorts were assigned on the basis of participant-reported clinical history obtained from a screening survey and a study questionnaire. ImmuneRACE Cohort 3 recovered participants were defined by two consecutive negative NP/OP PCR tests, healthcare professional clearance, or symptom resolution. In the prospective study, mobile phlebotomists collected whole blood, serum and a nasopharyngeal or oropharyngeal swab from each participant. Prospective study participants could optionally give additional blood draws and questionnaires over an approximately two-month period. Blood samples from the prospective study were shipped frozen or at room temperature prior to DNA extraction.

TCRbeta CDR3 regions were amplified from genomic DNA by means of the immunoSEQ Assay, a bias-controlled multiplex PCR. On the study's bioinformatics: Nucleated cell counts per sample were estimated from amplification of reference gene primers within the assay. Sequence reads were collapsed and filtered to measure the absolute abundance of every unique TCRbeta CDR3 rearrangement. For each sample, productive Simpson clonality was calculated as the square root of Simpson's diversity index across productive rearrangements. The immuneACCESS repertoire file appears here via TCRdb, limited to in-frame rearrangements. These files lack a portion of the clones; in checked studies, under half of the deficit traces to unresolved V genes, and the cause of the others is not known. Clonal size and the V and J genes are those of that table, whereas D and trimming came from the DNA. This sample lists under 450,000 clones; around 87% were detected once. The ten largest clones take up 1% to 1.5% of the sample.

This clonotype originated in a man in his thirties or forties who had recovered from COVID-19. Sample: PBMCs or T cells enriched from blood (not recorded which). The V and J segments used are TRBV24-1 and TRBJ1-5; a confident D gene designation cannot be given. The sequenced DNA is TGTGCCACCAGTGACCACAGAAGCAATCAGCCCCAGCATTTT. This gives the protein CATSDHRSNQPQHF.